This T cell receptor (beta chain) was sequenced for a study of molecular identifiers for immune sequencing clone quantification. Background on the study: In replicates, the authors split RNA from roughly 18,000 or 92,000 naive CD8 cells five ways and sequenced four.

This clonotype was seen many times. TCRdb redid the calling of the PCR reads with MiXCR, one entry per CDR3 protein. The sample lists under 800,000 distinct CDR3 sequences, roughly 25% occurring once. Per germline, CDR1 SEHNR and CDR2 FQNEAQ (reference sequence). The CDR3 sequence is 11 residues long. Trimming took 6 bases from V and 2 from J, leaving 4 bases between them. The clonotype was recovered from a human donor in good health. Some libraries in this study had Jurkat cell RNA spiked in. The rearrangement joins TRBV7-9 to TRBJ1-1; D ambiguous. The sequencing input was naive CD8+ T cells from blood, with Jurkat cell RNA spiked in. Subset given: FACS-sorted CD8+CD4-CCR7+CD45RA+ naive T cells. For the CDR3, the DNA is TGTGCCAGCAGGCAAAACACTGAAGCTTTCTTT. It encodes CASRQNTEAFF.